What follows is one TCR beta chain and its context. Sequenced by immunoSEQ multiplex PCR; TCRdb stores in-frame clones only, minus some. The table lists around 200,000 clones, about 81% of them singletons. An approximately 120-subject validation cohort, separate from the approximately 610-subject first cohort, supplied the donors. V shed 8 bases and J shed 1 base, with 15 bases lying between them. The CDR3 is 15 residues long. Germline assignment: CDR1 MNHEY and CDR2 SVGAGI. This record belongs to a study of cytomegalovirus exposure and HLA in healthy donors. The receptor was isolated from a woman in her 30s in good health and CMV-seronegative. The rearrangement links TRBV6-5 to TRBJ1-3; no clear D. Source material: PBMCs. For the CDR3, the DNA is TGTGCCAGCCAGGTGGGCAGCTCTTCTGGAAACACCATATATTTT. It encodes CASQVGSSSGNTIYF.